The T cell receptor (beta chain) under discussion was sequenced for a study of CD8 T cells in Susac syndrome. Germline CDR1 MDHEN, CDR2 SYDVKM. The CDR3 has 13 amino acids. With 2 bases removed from V and 5 bases from J, the gap between germline ends came to 9 bases. Random hexamers were used to reverse transcribe the RNA input (about 0.5 to 1 ug). TCRdb re-analysed the immunoSEQ multiplex PCR reads in MiXCR, keeping a single row per CDR3 protein. The table includes a few hundred thousand distinct CDR3 sequences, 95% detected once. CD8+ and CD4+ T cells from blood underwent TCR beta sequencing, which was carried out in a high-throughput format. The study used treatment-naive patients who had stable or active relapsing-remitting disease as multiple sclerosis controls. The TEMRA cells underwent FACS enrichment, while the CD8+ and CD4+ T cells underwent negative isolation.

The sequence came from a human donor with multiple sclerosis. The sequenced sample consisted of CD4+ T cells from PBMCs. This rearrangement joins TRBV28 to TRBJ2-5; D gene uncertain. For the CDR3, the DNA is TGTGCCAGCAGTTTACTGGTCCCGGAGACCCAGTACTTC. Protein: CASSLLVPETQYF.